These 18 T cell receptor beta chains share one sample of origin, sequenced in a study of blood T cells in healthy people across ages (dated by TCRdb to between 2014 and 2017). The receptor library was made with 5' RACE. The listed sequencing device is Illumina HiSeq 2500. A second roughly 7 to 11 cycle PCR used a sample-barcoded 5' primer and a J-beta primer mix. TCRdb reran the public reads through fastp at Q25 and MiXCR, keeping productive beta chains. Entries that share a CDR3 protein sequence are merged under the most common genes and DNA. In this sample the table shows over 1,300,000 distinct CDR3 sequences, roughly 60% of which occur a single time. The top ten clonotypes cover about 6.3% of the sample. Sequencing input: blood. The source of these receptors is a man younger than 35 in good health.

The chain couples TRBV29-1 to TRBJ2-5; 11 bases align to TRBD2. CDR3 length: 16 amino acids. Losses at the gene ends were 4 bases for V and 1 base for J; bases not matched to a gene: 8. Per germline, CDR1 SQVTM and CDR2 ANQGSEA. This chain's CDR3 is CSVARGTSGIQETQYF. In DNA, the CDR3 is TGCAGCGTTGCCAGGGGGACTAGCGGAATCCAAGAGACCCAGTACTTC.

This chain joins TRBV10-3 and TRBJ2-3; 8 nucleotides match TRBD1. CDR1 is ENHRY and CDR2 is SYGVKD in the germline V gene. CDR3 length: 15 residues. V shed 6 bases, J shed 1 base, and the junction held 6 bases outside the gene matches. Written as DNA, the CDR3 is TGTGCCATCAGCCCCAGGGGGCAGGGCACAGATACGCAGTATTTT. Translation gives CAISPRGQGTDTQYF.

CDR3 protein: CASSFRVGGSKETQYF. The CDR3 DNA is TGCGCCAGCAGCTTCCGTGTGGGGGGGTCAAAAGAGACCCAGTACTTC. The chain recombines TRBV5-1 with TRBJ2-7, with 7 positions matching TRBD2. The J call may be in error: the DNA end matches TRBJ2-5 better. Germline V gene lookup returns CDR1 SGHRS and CDR2 YFSETQ. The CDR3 is 16 residues long.

The chain employs TRBV2 and TRBJ2-3, with TRBD2 as a possible D gene (5 bases). V lost 3 bases, J lost 13 bases, and 17 bases lay in between. The germline gives CDR1 SNHLY, CDR2 FYNNEI. CDR3 size: 13 residues. CDR3 protein: CASSEVKRPQEYF. CDR3 DNA sequence: TGTGCCAGCAGTGAGGTGAAGCGGCCCCAAGAGTATTTT.

This chain uses TRBV7-2 with TRBJ2-7; the match to TRBD1 covers 7 bases. This CDR3 contains 15 residues. Trimming removed 1 base from V and 0 bases from J; junction bases left unmatched: 3. Germline V lookup: CDR1 SGHTA, CDR2 FQGNSA. The CDR3 spells CTSSLEGQLSYEQYF. The CDR3 nucleotides read TGTACCAGCAGCTTAGAGGGACAGCTCTCCTACGAGCAGTACTTC.

The chain couples TRBV28 to TRBJ1-4; D not certain. The germline V gene has CDR1 MDHEN and CDR2 SYDVKM. The CDR3 extends over 13 amino acids. Between the trimmed V and J ends, which lost 4 bases and 3 bases, there was a span of 6 bases. CDR3 in DNA: TGTGCCAGCAGTTCGCCACCTAATGAAAAACTGTTTTTT. Translated: CASSSPPNEKLFF.

The chain couples TRBV11-1 to TRBJ2-7; possibly TRBD1 or TRBD2 for D (6 bases each). The DNA matches TRBJ2-5 better at its end, which makes the J call doubtful. CDR3 length equals 15 residues. Germline V gives CDR1 SGHAT, CDR2 FQDESV (reference sequence). DNA of the CDR3: TGTGCCAGCAAGCTCGGGGGCTTCCAAACAGAGACCCAGTACTTC. Translating it yields CASKLGGFQTETQYF.

V usage is TRBV19 and J usage is TRBJ2-1; 8 nucleotides line up with TRBD2. Germline trimming cut 2 bases from V and 2 bases from J; bases unmatched to any gene: 2. The CDR3 totals 15 residues. The germline V gene has CDR1 LNHDA and CDR2 SQIVND (reference sequence). This chain's CDR3 is CASSINSGAYNEQFF. The CDR3 coding sequence is TGTGCCAGTAGTATAAATAGCGGGGCCTACAATGAGCAGTTCTTC.

This clonotype is a singleton in its sample. The chain recombines TRBV12-3 or TRBV12-4 with TRBJ2-7; D unresolved. V was clipped by 1 base and J by 3 bases, with 10 bases between them. The CDR3 extends over 14 amino acids. CDR3 loop: CASSLGSASYEQYF. The CDR3 DNA sequence: TGTGCCAGCAGTTTAGGCTCCGCCAGCTACGAGCAGTACTTC.

This clonotype was seen a handful of times. The J gene is TRBJ1-2, the V gene TRBV3-1; D is unresolved. The germline V gene encodes CDR1 LGHDT and CDR2 YNNKEL (reference sequence). V dropped 2 bases and J dropped 11 bases, with 24 bases sitting between them. The CDR3 spans 16 residues. CDR3 in DNA: TGTGCCAGCAGCCAAAGCATGGAGCCGGAAAACTATTATTACACCTTC. Protein: CASSQSMEPENYYYTF.

J is TRBJ1-2 and V is TRBV9; 9 bases match TRBD1. Germline CDR1 SGDLS, CDR2 YYNGEE. The CDR3 runs 15 residues. V was clipped by 3 bases and J by 6 bases; unmatched bases: 9. The CDR3 region is CASSADRDRDNGYTF. DNA of the CDR3: TGTGCCAGCAGCGCGGACCGGGACAGGGATAATGGCTACACCTTC.

This chain links TRBV27 with TRBJ1-1, with D possibly matching TRBD1 (6 bases). The germline gives CDR1 MNHEY, CDR2 SMNVEV (reference sequence). The ends were cut back, 3 bases at V and 1 base at J, with 15 bases in the middle. The CDR3 totals 16 residues. CDR3 DNA: TGTGCCAGCAGTTTCGAGACAGGCTCCACGAACACTGAAGCTTTCTTT. It is translated as CASSFETGSTNTEAFF.

This chain links TRBV5-6 with TRBJ2-6, with D perhaps matching TRBD1 or TRBD2 (6 bases each). Germline CDR1 reads SGHDT; CDR2 reads YYEEEE. V lost 0 bases and J 2 bases, leaving 18 bases between the germline ends. The CDR3 contains 19 residues. The CDR3 is CASSLGGGREEAGANVLTF. The DNA for the CDR3 is TGTGCCAGCAGCTTGGGTGGGGGCAGGGAGGAAGCTGGGGCCAACGTCCTGACTTTC.

V and J are TRBV29-1 and TRBJ1-2; D gene ambiguous. The CDR3 runs 13 residues. In germline, CDR1 is SQVTM, CDR2 ANQGSEA. V gave up 5 bases and J gave up 2 bases, with 12 bases separating them. CDR3 coding DNA: TGCAGCGTTCAAGGGCCGATGAACTATGGCTACACCTTC. The encoded protein is CSVQGPMNYGYTF.

V gene TRBV6-1 combines with J gene TRBJ2-1; 8 bases are shared with TRBD1. Germline-derived CDR1 and CDR2 are MNHNS and SASEGT. CDR3 length: 15 amino acids. V trimming: 3 bases; J trimming: 7 bases; junction bases outside the gene matches: 8. The CDR3 DNA follows: TGTGCCAGCAGTGAGGCCCGGACAGGGAGGAATGAGCAGTTCTTC. Translating it yields CASSEARTGRNEQFF.

This clonotype has only a few counts. The chain links TRBV4-1 to TRBJ2-7; the D gene is possibly TRBD1 (6 bases). This CDR3 spans 14 amino acids. V lost 2 bases and J lost 3, with 11 bases in between. Germline CDR1 is MGHRA and CDR2 is YSYEKL. CDR3 amino acids: CASSQPLQGYEQYF. The DNA for the CDR3 is TGCGCCAGCAGCCAACCTCTACAGGGCTACGAGCAGTACTTC.

V is TRBV11-1 and J is TRBJ2-1, with 13 nucleotides matching TRBD2. CDR1 is SGHAT, CDR2 FQDESV, per germline (reference sequence). With V trimmed by 0 bases and J by 1 base, 12 bases remained unmatched. The CDR3 length is 21 residues. CDR3 nucleotide sequence: TGTGCCAGCAGCTTAGCGGACTCGGGACTAGCGGGATTTTGGTCCTACAATGAGCAGTTCTTC. Amino acid sequence: CASSLADSGLAGFWSYNEQFF.

This clonotype has a single count. V gene TRBV19 combines with J gene TRBJ1-2; 11 nucleotides match TRBD1. CDR3 length: 16 amino acids. Trimming removed 3 bases from V and 6 bases from J; junction bases left unmatched: 9. The germline V gene has CDR1 LNHDA and CDR2 SQIVND (reference sequence). The CDR3 sequence: CASSMGYGQGAHGYTF. The CDR3 DNA reads as TGTGCCAGTAGTATGGGATACGGACAGGGGGCTCATGGCTACACCTTC.